This entry is about one TCR beta chain. The donors were part of the roughly 110-subject validation cohort, which stood apart from the 666-subject first cohort. These data are taken from a study of cytomegalovirus exposure and HLA in healthy donors. Produced via immunoSEQ multiplex PCR; TCRdb's table is partial and in-frame only. The sample includes 55,000 to 65,000 clones, roughly 96% of them seen just once. Germline trimming cut 8 bases from V and 4 bases from J; bases unmatched to any gene: 8. CDR3 size: 15 residues. CDR1 and CDR2 (germline): MNHNY, SVGAGI (reference sequence). Material: PBMCs. The source of this sequence is a man aged 18 to 35 in good health and CMV-seronegative. The rearrangement joins TRBV6-6 to TRBJ2-2; 9 nucleotides match TRBD1. The CDR3 DNA reads TGTGCCAGCGAAGGACAGGGGTCCAGCACCGGGGAGCTGTTTTTT. This gives the protein CASEGQGSSTGELFF.